This paragraph covers one TCR beta chain sequence. The antigen is unknown. This entry comes from a study of T cell responses to AZD1222 COVID-19 vaccine. Study results and limitations: Baseline serology detected seropositivity in only six AZD1222 recipients. Across the whole spike, CD4 TCRs peaked at regions 160-218 and 743-854. There were repertoire samples only from the period after the peak T cell response. Females outnumbered males among donors, who were mostly white British; clonal diversity was possibly underestimated.

Assay used: immunoSEQ multiplex PCR; TCRdb lists only in-frame clones, some missing. The data show about 83,000 clones, about 83% seen once. With 6 bases clipped from V and 2 bases from J, the junction kept 11 bases outside the gene matches. The CDR3 loop spans 17 amino acids. Germline V gives CDR1 MDHEN, CDR2 SYDVKM. This clonotype was obtained from an adult in good health. This sample comprised peripheral blood, obtained on day 0 of AZD1222 vaccination. The gene calls are TRBV28 and TRBJ2-3; 10 nucleotides align to TRBD2. This CDR3 is CASSTSGRGPYTDTQYF. The CDR3 DNA is TGTGCCAGCAGCACCAGCGGGAGGGGCCCCTACACAGATACGCAGTATTTT.